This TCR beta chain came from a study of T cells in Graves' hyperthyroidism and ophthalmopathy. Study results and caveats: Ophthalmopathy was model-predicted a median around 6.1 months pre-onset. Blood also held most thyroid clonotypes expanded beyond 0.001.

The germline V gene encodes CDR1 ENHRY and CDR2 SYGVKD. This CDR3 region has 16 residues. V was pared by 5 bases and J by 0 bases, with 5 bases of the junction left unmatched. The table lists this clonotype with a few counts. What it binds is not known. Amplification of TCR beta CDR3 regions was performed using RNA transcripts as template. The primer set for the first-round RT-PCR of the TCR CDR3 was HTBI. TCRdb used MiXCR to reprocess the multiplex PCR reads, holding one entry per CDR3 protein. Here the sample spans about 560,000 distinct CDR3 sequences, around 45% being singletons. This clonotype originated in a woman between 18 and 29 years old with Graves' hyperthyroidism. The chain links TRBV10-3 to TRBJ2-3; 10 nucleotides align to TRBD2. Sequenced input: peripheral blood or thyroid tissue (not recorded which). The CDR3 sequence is CAISQTSGTSTDTQYF. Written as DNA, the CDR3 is TGTGCCATCAGTCAAACTAGCGGGACAAGCACAGATACGCAGTATTTT.